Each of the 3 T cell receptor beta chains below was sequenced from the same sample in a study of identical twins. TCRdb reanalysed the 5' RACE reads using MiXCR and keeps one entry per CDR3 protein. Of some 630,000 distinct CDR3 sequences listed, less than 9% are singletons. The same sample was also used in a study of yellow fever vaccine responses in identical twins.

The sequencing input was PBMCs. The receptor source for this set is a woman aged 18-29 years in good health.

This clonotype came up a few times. Here the CDR3 reads CASTEAGFTYEQYF. The CDR3 nucleotides read TGTGCCAGCACGGAAGCGGGATTTACGTACGAGCAGTACTTC. The chain has TRBV7-9 and TRBJ2-7; the match to TRBD2 covers 7 bases. V lost 7 bases, J lost 4 bases, and 10 bases stayed unmatched. CDR3 length: 14 residues. Germline V gene lookup returns CDR1 SEHNR and CDR2 FQNEAQ (reference sequence).

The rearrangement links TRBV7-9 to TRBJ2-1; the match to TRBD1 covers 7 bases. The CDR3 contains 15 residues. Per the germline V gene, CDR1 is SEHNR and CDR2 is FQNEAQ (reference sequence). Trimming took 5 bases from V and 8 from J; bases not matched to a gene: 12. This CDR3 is CASSKAGTATHEQFF. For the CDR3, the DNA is TGTGCCAGCAGCAAAGCAGGGACAGCCACACATGAGCAGTTCTTC.

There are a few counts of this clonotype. The CDR3 protein is CASSLSPPSARGQETQYF. CDR3 coding DNA: TGCGCCAGCAGCTTGAGTCCCCCCTCTGCTAGGGGCCAAGAGACCCAGTACTTC. The chain carries TRBV5-1 and TRBJ2-5; TRBD1 is a possible D gene (5 bases). The CDR3 consists of 18 residues. Trimming took 1 base from V and 1 from J, leaving 20 bases between them. Germline V gene lookup returns CDR1 SGHRS and CDR2 YFSETQ.